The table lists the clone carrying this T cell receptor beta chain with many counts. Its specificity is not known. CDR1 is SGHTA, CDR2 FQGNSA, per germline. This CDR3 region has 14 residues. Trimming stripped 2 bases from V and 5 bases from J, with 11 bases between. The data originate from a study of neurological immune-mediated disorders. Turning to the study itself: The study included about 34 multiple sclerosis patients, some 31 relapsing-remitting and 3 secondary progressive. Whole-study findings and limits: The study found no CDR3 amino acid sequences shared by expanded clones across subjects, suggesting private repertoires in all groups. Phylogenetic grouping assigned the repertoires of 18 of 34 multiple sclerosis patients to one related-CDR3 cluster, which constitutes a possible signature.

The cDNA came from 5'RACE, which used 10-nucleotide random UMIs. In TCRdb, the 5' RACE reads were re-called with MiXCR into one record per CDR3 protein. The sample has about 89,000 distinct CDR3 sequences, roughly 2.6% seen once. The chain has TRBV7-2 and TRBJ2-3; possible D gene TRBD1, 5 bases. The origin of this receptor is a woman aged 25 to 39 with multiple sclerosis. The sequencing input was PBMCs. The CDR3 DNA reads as TGTGCCAGCAGCTTATCAGGGATGGAAGATACGCAGTATTTT. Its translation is CASSLSGMEDTQYF.